The T cell receptor (beta chain) described here comes from a study of cytomegalovirus exposure and HLA in healthy donors. Study context: The study's early data release held about 85 million unique TCRs from HLA-typed donors. Ancestry clustering placed around four fifths of over 300 genotyped donors in the Caucasian-associated cluster.

Study outcomes and limitations: One variant, a missense change in DCLRE1C, was linked in a later analysis to TCR beta V- and J-gene trimming. Sequencing had likely introduced a cluster of highly shared sequence variants as an artifact.

Germline-derived CDR1 and CDR2 are SGHDN and FVKESK. This CDR3 contains 15 residues. Trimming cost V 0 bases and J 2 bases, with 10 bases left between them. Comments on this clone: Its cognate antigen is unknown.

Researchers ran the PCR with 60 Vbeta and 13 Jbeta primers. TCRdb keeps only in-frame clones here, not all; method: immunoSEQ multiplex PCR. This sample carries 170,000 or so clones, less than 85% of them seen once, and the ten largest clones take roughly 5.2%. The chain combines TRBV14 with TRBJ1-1; no firm D call. The source material was PBMCs. This TCR was recovered from a man aged 18 to 29 in good health and CMV-seronegative. The CDR3 bases are TGTGCCAGCAGCCAAGAAACGGTGCCTAACACTGAAGCTTTCTTT. This sequence encodes CASSQETVPNTEAFF.